The clone carrying this T cell receptor (beta chain) showed up just a few times. Its antigen is unknown. This specimen comes from a study of vaccination and CD4 T cells after COVID-19. The Oncomine TCR Beta short-read assay was applied to DNA of cultured CD4+ T cells. MiXCR, applied by TCRdb to the PCR reads, yields one record per CDR3 protein. The sample lists approximately 4,600 distinct CDR3 sequences, about 40% occurring once. Regarding treatment: roughly 10-day PBMC culture with coronavirus spike peptide pools or control peptides (ViraFEST assay). Germline CDR1 is KGHSH and CDR2 is LQKENI. V shed 1 base, J shed 5 bases, and the junction held 16 bases outside the gene matches. CDR3 length: 18 amino acids.

Sequencing used CD4+ T cells from blood, cultured in vitro. The TCR sequence derives from a human donor who had recovered from COVID-19. The rearrangement joins TRBV18 to TRBJ2-7; 8 bases line up with TRBD1. The DNA for the CDR3 is TGTGCCAGCTCACCACGGCAGCAGGGGGCTGTTTGGGCCAACGAGCAGTACTTC. Protein: CASSPRQQGAVWANEQYF.